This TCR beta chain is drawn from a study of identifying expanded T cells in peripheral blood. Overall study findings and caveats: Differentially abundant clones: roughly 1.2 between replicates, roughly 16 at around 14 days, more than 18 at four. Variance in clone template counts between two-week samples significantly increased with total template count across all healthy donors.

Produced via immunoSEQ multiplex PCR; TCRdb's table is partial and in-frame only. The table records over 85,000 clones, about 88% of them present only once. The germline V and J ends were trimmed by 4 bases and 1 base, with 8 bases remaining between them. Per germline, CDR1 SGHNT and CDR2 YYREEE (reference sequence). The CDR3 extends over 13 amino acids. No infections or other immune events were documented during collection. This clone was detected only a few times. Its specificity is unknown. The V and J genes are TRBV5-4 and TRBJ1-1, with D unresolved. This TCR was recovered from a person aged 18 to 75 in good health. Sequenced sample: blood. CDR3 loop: CASSHDWNTEAFF. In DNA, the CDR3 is TGTGCCAGCAGCCATGACTGGAACACTGAAGCTTTCTTT.